Described below is a single T cell receptor (beta chain) sequence and its context. Its antigen is as yet unknown. Generated by immunoSEQ multiplex PCR, the TCRdb table keeps only in-frame clones and is missing some. This sample has approximately 12,000 clones, with about 88% found just once. The data were obtained in a study of chemoradiotherapy in HPV16-positive cancers. The study, taken as a whole, reports: Candidate HPV-specific clones and E7-related TCR motifs grew in tumor during treatment.

Between the trimmed V and J ends, which lost 1 base and 5 bases, there was a span of 14 bases. The CDR3 loop spans 15 amino acids. The germline gives CDR1 LNHDA, CDR2 SQIVND (reference sequence). Sample: blood, taken from a patient who underwent chemoradiotherapy. The chain couples TRBV19 to TRBJ2-5; D unresolved. The sequence was obtained from a human donor with HPV-associated anogenital cancer. CDR3 DNA sequence: TGTGCCAGTAGTATAGGGGCAGCAGCTAGGGAGACCCAGTACTTC. Protein: CASSIGAAARETQYF.